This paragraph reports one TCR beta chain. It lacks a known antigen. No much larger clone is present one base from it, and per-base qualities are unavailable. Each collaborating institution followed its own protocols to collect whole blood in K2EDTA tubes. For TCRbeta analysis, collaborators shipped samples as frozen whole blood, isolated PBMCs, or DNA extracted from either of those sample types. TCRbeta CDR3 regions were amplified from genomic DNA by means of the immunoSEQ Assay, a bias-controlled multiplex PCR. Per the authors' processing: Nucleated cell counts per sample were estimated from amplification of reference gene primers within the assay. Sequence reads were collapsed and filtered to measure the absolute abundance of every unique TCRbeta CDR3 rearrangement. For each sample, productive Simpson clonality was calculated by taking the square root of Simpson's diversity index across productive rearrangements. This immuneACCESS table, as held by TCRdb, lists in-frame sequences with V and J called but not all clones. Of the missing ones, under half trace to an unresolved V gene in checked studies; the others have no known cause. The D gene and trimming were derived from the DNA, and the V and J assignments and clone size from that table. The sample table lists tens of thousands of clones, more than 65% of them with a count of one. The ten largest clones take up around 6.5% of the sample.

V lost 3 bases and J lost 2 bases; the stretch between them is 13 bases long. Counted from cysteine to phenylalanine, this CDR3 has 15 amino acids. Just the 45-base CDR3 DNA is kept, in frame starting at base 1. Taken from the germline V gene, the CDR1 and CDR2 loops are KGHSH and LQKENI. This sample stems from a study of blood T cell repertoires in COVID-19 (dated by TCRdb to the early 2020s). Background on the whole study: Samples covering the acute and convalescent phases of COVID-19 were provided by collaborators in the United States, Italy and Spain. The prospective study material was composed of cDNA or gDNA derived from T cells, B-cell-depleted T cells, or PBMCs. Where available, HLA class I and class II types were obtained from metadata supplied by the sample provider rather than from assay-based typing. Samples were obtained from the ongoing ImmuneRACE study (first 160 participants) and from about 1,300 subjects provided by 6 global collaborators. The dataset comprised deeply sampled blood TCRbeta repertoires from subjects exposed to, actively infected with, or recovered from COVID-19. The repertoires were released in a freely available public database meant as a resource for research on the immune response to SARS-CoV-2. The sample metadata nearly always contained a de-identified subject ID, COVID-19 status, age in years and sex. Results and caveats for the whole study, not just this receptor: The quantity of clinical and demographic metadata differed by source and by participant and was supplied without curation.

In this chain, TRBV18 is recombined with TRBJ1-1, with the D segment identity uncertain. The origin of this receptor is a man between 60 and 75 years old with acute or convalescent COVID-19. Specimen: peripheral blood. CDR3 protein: CASSPDGWSNTEAFF. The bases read TGTGCCAGCTCACCTGACGGATGGAGCAACACTGAAGCTTTCTTT.